Included here is one T cell receptor (beta chain) sequence, with context. Germline values: CDR1 KGHDR, CDR2 SFDVKD. J lost 2 bases, V lost 4 bases, and 7 bases had no gene match. This CDR3 is built from 16 residues. This specimen belongs to a study of blood T cell repertoires in COVID-19. In the source study's methods: Using reference gene primer amplification, nucleated cell counts were estimated. TCRdb's copy holds only in-frame clones and misses some; the assay was immunoSEQ multiplex PCR. V, J and clone size are taken as reported in that table, and D and trimming were inferred from the DNA itself. The table shows 200,000 to 250,000 clones, with around nine tenths occurring only once.

This receptor was taken from a woman aged 25 to 39 who had been exposed to COVID-19. This chain links TRBV24-1 with TRBJ2-1; 7 bases map to TRBD1. Sequenced: PBMCs or T cells enriched from blood (not recorded which). The CDR3 coding sequence is TGTGCCACCAGTGACCCTGCCGGGACAGCCTACAATGAGCAGTTCTTC. It encodes CATSDPAGTAYNEQFF.